This TCR beta chain was found in a study of T cell clonotyping in hematopoietic cell transplantation. Study background: Recipients' pretransplant samples followed cytoreduction. Study-level findings and limits: Higher Inverse Simpson Index values in graft donor and pretransplant recipient predicted broader posttransplant TCR diversity. After transplant, recipient diversity fell while pathologically expanded clonotypes grew through day 180.

Clones were read by immunoSEQ multiplex PCR, and TCRdb kept only the in-frame ones, dropping some. The repertoire consists of approximately 28,000 clones, with about 79% occurring once and the leading ten covering about a quarter. The length of the CDR3 is 15 residues. V was pared by 0 bases and J by 5 bases, with 13 bases between. The germline CDR1 and CDR2 sequences are ENHRY and SYGVKD. For this clone: Its antigen is undetermined.

Time point given: recipient sample about 28 days before transplant, after cytoreduction. Recipients were bled about 28 days pretransplant and at posttransplant days 30, 100, 180. This sequence was found in an older woman with acute myeloid leukemia. Some clones in this sample may be carry-over from other donors' samples. The material was peripheral blood mononuclear cells, obtained before stem cell transplant. The chain recombines TRBV10-3 with TRBJ2-5, with D possibly matching TRBD1 (5 bases). CDR3 amino acids: CAISESLEAGETQYF. DNA of the CDR3: TGTGCCATCAGTGAGTCGTTAGAGGCAGGGGAGACCCAGTACTTC.